The 8 T cell receptor beta chains given below trace back to one sample, sequenced in a study of vaccination effects on CD4 cells after COVID-19. The antigens of these receptors remain unknown. An approximately 10-day culture period preceded the isolation of CD4+ T cells. Two-dose vaccination with either BNT162b2 or mRNA-1273 was given to the participants. Sequencing was performed with immunoSEQ multiplex PCR; in TCRdb, only in-frame clones are kept and a portion is missing. Of tens of thousands of clones listed, around 67% are singletons. Sequencing was performed on CD4+ T cells from PBMCs cultured without peptide, taken after COVID-19 vaccination. These receptors all come from a human donor who received a COVID-19 vaccine.

The rearrangement joins TRBV9 to TRBJ2-5; 9 positions agree with TRBD1. The CDR3 loop spans 16 amino acids. V trimming: 4 bases; J trimming: 2 bases; junction bases outside the gene matches: 9. Germline values: CDR1 SGDLS, CDR2 YYNGEE. The CDR3 DNA is TGTGCCAGCAGCATTTCGACAGGGGGGACTCAAGAGACCCAGTACTTC. This codes for CASSISTGGTQETQYF.

The genes are TRBV20-1 and TRBJ1-6; D not certain. The length of the CDR3 is 13 residues. Germline values: CDR1 DFQATT, CDR2 SNEGSKA (reference sequence). Trimming shortened V by 3 bases and J by 5 bases, and 8 bases separated the two germline ends. CDR3 sequence reads: CSASYSNNSPLHF. Here the CDR3 DNA reads TGCAGTGCTAGTTACAGTAATAATTCACCCCTCCACTTT.

The chain recombines TRBV19 with TRBJ2-1; perhaps TRBD2 as D (6 bases). Germline CDR1 LNHDA, CDR2 SQIVND (reference sequence). The CDR3 covers 17 residues. Trimming took 1 base from V and 7 from J, leaving 20 bases between them. The chain's CDR3 is CASSIGGGRRFTNEQFF. The CDR3 nucleotides are TGTGCCAGTAGTATAGGGGGAGGTAGGCGTTTTACAAATGAGCAGTTCTTC.

This CDR3 is CASRIRQGSVEQYV. CDR3 DNA sequence: TGTGCCAGCAGGATTCGACAGGGTAGCGTCGAGCAGTACGTC. V and J are TRBV6-5 and TRBJ2-7; 7 bases agree with TRBD1. This CDR3 has 14 amino acids. After removal of 6 bases from V and 6 bases from J, the junction contained 11 bases not matched to a gene. Per the germline V gene, CDR1 is MNHEY and CDR2 is SVGAGI.

The chain recombines TRBV5-1 with TRBJ1-4; D gene ambiguous. Germline V CDR1 and CDR2: SGHRS, YFSETQ. V gave up 1 base and J gave up 0 bases, with 10 bases separating them. This CDR3 spans 16 amino acids. The CDR3 is CASSLPPGATNEKLFF. CDR3 bases: TGCGCCAGCAGCTTGCCTCCTGGCGCAACTAATGAAAAACTGTTTTTT.

In its sample, this clone was seen a few times. The chain has TRBV28 and TRBJ1-5, with unresolved D. V shed 6 bases and J shed 8 bases, with 11 bases lying between them. Germline V gene sequence: CDR1 MDHEN, CDR2 SYDVKM. The CDR3 extends over 12 amino acids. For the CDR3, the DNA is TGTGCCAGCAGGCCGACCCGAGAGCCCCAGCATTTT. It encodes CASRPTREPQHF.

This rearrangement joins TRBV2 to TRBJ2-7; the match to TRBD1 covers 11 bases. Germline CDR1 reads SNHLY; CDR2 reads FYNNEI. After removal of 6 bases from V and 2 bases from J, the junction contained 3 bases not matched to a gene. The CDR3 length is 14 residues. CDR3 amino acids: CASRGTGGTYEQYV. CDR3 sequence (DNA): TGTGCCAGCAGAGGGACAGGGGGGACCTACGAGCAGTACGTC.

V usage is TRBV3-1 (or the pseudogene TRBV3-2) and J usage is TRBJ2-7; D call uncertain. Germline CDR1 is LGHDT and CDR2 is YNNKEL (reference sequence). The CDR3 contains 16 residues. V gave up 4 bases and J gave up 1 base, with 17 bases separating them. The CDR3 loop is CASSPKGKGSSYEQYV. DNA for the CDR3: TGTGCCAGCAGCCCCAAGGGTAAAGGTTCGTCCTACGAGCAGTACGTC.